This TCR beta chain appears in the sequencing data of a study of blood T cell repertoires in COVID-19. About the research overall: PBMCs, B-cell-depleted T cells, or T cells were the source of the cDNA or gDNA that made up the material.

CDR1 is LGHDT and CDR2 is YNNKEL in the germline V gene (reference sequence). The CDR3 extends over 17 amino acids. Trimming cost V 0 bases and J 5 bases; bases outside gene matches: 10. Under the authors' procedure: Reference gene primers were amplified, and this amplification served to estimate nucleated cell counts. Clones were read by immunoSEQ multiplex PCR, and TCRdb kept only the in-frame ones, dropping some. Clone size and the V and J calls come from that table; the DNA yielded D and trimming. The table includes about 72,000 clones, over 80% detected once. The V and J genes are TRBV3-1 (or the pseudogene TRBV3-2) and TRBJ1-5, with TRBD1 matching over 7 bases. The specimen sequenced was peripheral blood. This receptor was obtained from a human donor in a cohort sampled during active COVID-19. Here the CDR3 reads CASSQEEEGQSYQPQHF. CDR3 DNA: TGTGCCAGCAGCCAAGAGGAGGAGGGACAGAGCTATCAGCCCCAGCATTTT.